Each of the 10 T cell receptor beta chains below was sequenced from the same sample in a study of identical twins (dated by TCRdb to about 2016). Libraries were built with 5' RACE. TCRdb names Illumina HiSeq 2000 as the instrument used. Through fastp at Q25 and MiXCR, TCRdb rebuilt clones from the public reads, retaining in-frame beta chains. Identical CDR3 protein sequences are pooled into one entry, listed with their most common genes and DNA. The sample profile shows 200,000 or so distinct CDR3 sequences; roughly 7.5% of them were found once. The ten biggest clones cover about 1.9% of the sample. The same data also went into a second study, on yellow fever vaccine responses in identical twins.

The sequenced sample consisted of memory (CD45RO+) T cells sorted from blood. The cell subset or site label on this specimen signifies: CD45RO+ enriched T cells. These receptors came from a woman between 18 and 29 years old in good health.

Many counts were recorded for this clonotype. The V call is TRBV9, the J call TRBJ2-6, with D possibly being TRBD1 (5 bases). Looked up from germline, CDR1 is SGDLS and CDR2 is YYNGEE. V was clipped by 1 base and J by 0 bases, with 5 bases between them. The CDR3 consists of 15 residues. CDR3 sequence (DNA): TGTGCCAGCAGCGTACAGGGCTCTGGGGCCAACGTCCTGACTTTC. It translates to CASSVQGSGANVLTF.

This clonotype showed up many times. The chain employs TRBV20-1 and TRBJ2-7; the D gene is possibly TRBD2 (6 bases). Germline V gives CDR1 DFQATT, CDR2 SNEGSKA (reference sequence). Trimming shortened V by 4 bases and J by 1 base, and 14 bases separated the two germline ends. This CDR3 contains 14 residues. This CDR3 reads CSAIVASASYEQYF. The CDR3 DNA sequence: TGCAGTGCTATAGTGGCTAGCGCGTCCTACGAGCAGTACTTC.

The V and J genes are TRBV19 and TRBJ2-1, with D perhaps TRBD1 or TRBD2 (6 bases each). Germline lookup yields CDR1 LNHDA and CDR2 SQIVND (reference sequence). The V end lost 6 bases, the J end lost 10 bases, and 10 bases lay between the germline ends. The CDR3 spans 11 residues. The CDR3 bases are TGTGCCAGTAGCCCGGGGGCCGAGCAGTTCTTC. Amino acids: CASSPGAEQFF.

The CDR3 spells CASSVGGPGSPLHF. The CDR3 bases are TGTGCCAGCAGCGTGGGGGGTCCAGGTTCACCCCTCCACTTT. The rearrangement uses TRBV9 and TRBJ1-6; possibly TRBD1 for D (5 bases). V dropped 2 bases and J dropped 9 bases, with 12 bases sitting between them. The CDR3 sequence is 14 residues long. Germline V gene lookup returns CDR1 SGDLS and CDR2 YYNGEE.

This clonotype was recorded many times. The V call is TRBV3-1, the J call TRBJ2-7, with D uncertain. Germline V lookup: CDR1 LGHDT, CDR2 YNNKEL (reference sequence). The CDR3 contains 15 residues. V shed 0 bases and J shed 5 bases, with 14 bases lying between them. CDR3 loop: CASSQDGLGGNEQYF. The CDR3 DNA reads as TGTGCCAGCAGCCAAGATGGTTTGGGCGGAAACGAGCAGTACTTC.

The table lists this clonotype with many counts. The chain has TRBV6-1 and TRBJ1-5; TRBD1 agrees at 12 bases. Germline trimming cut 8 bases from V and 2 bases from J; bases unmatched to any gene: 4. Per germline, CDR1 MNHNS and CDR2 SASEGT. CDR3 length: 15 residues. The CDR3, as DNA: TGTGCCAGCGGGACAGGGGGCGATGGCAATCAGCCCCAGCATTTT. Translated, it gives CASGTGGDGNQPQHF.

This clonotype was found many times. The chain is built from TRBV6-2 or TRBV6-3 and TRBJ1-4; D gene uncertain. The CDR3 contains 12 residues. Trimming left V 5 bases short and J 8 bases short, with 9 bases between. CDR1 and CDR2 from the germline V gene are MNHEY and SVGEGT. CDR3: CASSRQGEKLFF. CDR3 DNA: TGTGCCAGCAGTAGGCAAGGGGAAAAACTGTTTTTT.

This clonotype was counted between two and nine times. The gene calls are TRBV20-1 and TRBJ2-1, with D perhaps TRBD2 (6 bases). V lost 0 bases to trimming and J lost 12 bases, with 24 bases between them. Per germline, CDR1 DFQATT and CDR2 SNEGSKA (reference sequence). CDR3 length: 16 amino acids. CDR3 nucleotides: TGCAGTGCTAGAGATAGTTTAATGGCGCGGGGTGAGGGGCAGTTCTTC. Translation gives CSARDSLMARGEGQFF.

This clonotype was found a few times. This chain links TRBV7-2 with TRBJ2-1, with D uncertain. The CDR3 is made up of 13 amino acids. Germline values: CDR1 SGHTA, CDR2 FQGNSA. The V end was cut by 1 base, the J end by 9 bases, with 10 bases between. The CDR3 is CASSLGSYREQFF. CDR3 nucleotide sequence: TGTGCCAGCAGCTTAGGCTCATACCGTGAGCAGTTCTTC.

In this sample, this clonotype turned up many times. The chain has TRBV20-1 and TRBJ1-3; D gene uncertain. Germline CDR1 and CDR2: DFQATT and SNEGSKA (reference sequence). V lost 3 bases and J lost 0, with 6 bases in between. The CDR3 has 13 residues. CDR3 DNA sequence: TGCAGTGCTAGGGCCCTCTCTGGAAACACCATATATTTT. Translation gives CSARALSGNTIYF.